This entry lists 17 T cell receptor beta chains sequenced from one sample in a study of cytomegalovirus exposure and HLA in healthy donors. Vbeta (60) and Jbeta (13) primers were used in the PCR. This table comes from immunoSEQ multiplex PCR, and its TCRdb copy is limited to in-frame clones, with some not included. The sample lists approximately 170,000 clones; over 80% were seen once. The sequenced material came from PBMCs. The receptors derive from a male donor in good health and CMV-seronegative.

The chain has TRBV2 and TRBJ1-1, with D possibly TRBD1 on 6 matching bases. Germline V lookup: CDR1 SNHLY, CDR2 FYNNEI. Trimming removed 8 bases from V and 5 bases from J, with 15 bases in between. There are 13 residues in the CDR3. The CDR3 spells CASLTGRRTEAFF. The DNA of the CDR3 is TGTGCCAGCCTGACAGGTCGGAGGACTGAAGCTTTCTTT.

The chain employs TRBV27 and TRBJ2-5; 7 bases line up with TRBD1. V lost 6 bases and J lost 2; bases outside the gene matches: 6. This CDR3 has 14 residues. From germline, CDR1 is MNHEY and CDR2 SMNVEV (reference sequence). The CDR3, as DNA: TGTGCCAGCAGGGAGCTCAGGGGGCAAGAGACCCAGTACTTC. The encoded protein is CASRELRGQETQYF.

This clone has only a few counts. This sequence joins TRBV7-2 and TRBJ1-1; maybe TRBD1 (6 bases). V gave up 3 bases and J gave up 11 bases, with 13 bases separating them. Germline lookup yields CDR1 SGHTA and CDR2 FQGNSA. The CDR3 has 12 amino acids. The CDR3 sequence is CASSFQGIGAFF. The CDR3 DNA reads TGTGCCAGCAGCTTTCAGGGGATCGGGGCTTTCTTT.

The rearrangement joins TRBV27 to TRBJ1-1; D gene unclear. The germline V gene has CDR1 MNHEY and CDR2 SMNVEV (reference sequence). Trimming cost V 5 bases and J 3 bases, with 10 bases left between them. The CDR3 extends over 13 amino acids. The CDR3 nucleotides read TGTGCCAGCAGTGTAGACTGGGACACTGAAGCTTTCTTT. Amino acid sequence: CASSVDWDTEAFF.

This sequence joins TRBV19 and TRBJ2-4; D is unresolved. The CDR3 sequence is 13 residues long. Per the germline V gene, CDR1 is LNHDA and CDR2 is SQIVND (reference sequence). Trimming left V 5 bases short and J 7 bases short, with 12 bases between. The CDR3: CASSWLAGNIQYF. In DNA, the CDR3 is TGTGCCAGTAGTTGGCTGGCCGGGAACATTCAGTACTTC.

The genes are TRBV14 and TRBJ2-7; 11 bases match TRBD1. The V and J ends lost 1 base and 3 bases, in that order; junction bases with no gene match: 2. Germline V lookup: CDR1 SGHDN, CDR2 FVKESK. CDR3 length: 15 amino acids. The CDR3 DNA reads TGTGCCAGCAGCCAAGTGGGGACAGGGGGCTACGAGCAGTACTTC. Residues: CASSQVGTGGYEQYF.

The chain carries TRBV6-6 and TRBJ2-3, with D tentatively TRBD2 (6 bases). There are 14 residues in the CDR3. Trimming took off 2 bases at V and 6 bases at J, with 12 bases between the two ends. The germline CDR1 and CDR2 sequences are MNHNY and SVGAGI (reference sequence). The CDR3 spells CASSYGAGIDTQYF. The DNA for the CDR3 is TGTGCCAGCAGTTACGGTGCGGGAATCGATACGCAGTATTTT.

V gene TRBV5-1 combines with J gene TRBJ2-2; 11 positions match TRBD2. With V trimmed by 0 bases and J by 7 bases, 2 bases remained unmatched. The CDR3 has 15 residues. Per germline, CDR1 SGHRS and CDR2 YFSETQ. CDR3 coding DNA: TGCGCCAGCAGCTTGGGAGGGACTAGCGGCGGGGAGCTGTTTTTT. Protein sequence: CASSLGGTSGGELFF.

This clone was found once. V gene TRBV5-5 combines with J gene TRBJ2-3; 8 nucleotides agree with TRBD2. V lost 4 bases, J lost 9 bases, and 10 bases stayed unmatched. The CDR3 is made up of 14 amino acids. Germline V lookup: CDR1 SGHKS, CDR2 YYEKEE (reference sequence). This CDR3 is CASSRGAGANTQYF. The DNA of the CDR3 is TGTGCCAGCAGCCGAGGAGCGGGGGCGAACACGCAGTATTTT.

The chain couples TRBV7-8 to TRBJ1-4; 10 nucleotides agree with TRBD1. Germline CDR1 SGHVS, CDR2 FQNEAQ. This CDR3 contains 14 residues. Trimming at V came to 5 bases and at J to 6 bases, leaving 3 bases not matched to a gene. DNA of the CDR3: TGTGCCAGCAGCCCGGGACAGGGGTATGAAAAACTGTTTTTT. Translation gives CASSPGQGYEKLFF.

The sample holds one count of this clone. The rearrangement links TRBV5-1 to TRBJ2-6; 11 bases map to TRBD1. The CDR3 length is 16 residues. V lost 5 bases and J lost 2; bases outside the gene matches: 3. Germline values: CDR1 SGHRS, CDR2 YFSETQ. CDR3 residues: CASRGTGGTGANVLTF. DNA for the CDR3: TGCGCCAGCAGAGGGACAGGGGGAACTGGGGCCAACGTCCTGACTTTC. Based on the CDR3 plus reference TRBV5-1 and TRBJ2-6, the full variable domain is KAGVTQTPRYLIKTRGQQVTLSCSPISGHRSVSWYQQTPGQGLQFLFEYFSETQRNKGNFPGRFSGRQFSNSRSEMNVSTLELGDSALYLCASRGTGGTGANVLTFGAGSRLTVL.

CDR3 sequence reads: CASSSRAIDTDTQYF. The CDR3 nucleotides are TGTGCCAGCAGTTCCAGGGCTATTGATACAGATACGCAGTATTTT. This chain connects TRBV7-9 to TRBJ2-3; the D gene is possibly TRBD1 (5 bases). The CDR3 has 15 residues. Per germline, CDR1 SEHNR and CDR2 FQNEAQ (reference sequence). Trimming stripped 6 bases from V and 3 bases from J, with 16 bases between.

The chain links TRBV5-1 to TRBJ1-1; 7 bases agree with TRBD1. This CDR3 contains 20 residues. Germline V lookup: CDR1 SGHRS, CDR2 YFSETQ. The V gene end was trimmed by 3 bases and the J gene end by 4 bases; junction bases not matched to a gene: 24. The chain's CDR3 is CASSWKSDRVLQVGGTEAFF. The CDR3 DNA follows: TGCGCCAGCAGCTGGAAATCCGACAGGGTTTTACAAGTCGGTGGCACTGAAGCTTTCTTT.

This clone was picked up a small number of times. CDR3 DNA sequence: TGTGCCAGCAGCGCCCAGGGGAATCAGCCCCAGCATTTT. Amino acids: CASSAQGNQPQHF. The chain recombines TRBV9 with TRBJ1-5; possibly TRBD1 for D (6 bases). Germline V gene lookup returns CDR1 SGDLS and CDR2 YYNGEE. CDR3 size: 13 residues. Trimming took 3 bases from V and 4 from J, leaving 8 bases between them.

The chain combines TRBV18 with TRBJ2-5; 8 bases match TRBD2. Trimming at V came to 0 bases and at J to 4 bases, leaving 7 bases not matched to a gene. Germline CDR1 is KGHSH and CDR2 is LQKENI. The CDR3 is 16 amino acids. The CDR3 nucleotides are TGTGCCAGCTCACCACCGAACGGGAGGGTGCGAGAGACCCAGTACTTC. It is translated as CASSPPNGRVRETQYF.

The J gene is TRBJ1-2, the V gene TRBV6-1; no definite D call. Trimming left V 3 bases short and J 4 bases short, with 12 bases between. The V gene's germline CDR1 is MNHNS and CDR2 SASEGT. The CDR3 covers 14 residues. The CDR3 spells CASSEAPRLYGYTF. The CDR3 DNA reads TGTGCCAGCAGTGAGGCTCCGAGGCTCTATGGCTACACCTTC.

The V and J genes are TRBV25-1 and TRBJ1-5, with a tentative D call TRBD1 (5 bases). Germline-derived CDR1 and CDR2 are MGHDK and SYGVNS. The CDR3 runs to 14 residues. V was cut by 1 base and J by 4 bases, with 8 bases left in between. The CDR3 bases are TGTGCCAGCAGTGAATTCGGGGGAAATCAGCCCCAGCATTTT. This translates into CASSEFGGNQPQHF.